The 31 T cell receptor beta chains below were found in one sample sequenced in a study of Ad26.COV2.S vaccination and SARS-CoV-2 variants. TCRdb keeps only in-frame clones here, not all; method: immunoSEQ multiplex PCR. The sample includes roughly 180,000 clones, around 85% seen only once; the top ten take 4.5% to 7.5%. The sequencing used peripheral blood, collected after recovery from COVID-19. All receptors derive from a human donor who had recovered from COVID-19.

This rearrangement joins TRBV6-5 to TRBJ2-7; 9 positions agree with TRBD1. CDR1 is MNHEY and CDR2 is SVGAGI in the germline V gene. V trimming: 6 bases; J trimming: 5 bases; junction bases outside the gene matches: 5. The CDR3 is 13 amino acids. The CDR3 reads CASSLQGADEQYF. The CDR3 nucleotides are TGTGCCAGCAGCCTACAGGGGGCCGACGAGCAGTACTTC.

This clone appeared once. The rearrangement links TRBV7-9 to TRBJ2-5, with 7 bases fitting TRBD1. The V and J ends lost 5 bases and 4 bases, in that order; junction bases with no gene match: 4. From germline, CDR1 is SEHNR and CDR2 FQNEAQ (reference sequence). This CDR3 spans 13 amino acids. Here the CDR3 DNA reads TGTGCCAGCAGCAGAACAGGGGCAGAGACCCAGTACTTC. Amino acids: CASSRTGAETQYF.

The rearrangement links TRBV7-9 to TRBJ2-6; no definite D call. CDR3 length: 17 amino acids. Trimming took off 3 bases at V and 0 bases at J, with 12 bases between the two ends. Germline CDR1 reads SEHNR; CDR2 reads FQNEAQ (reference sequence). This CDR3 reads CASSFGGWGSGANVLTF. The DNA of the CDR3 is TGTGCCAGCAGCTTCGGTGGTTGGGGCTCTGGGGCCAACGTCCTGACTTTC.

The chain carries TRBV23-1 and TRBJ1-5, with D perhaps TRBD1 (6 bases). TRBV23-1 qualifies as an ORF whose function is uncertain. Between the trimmed V and J ends, which lost 7 bases and 5 bases, there was a span of 18 bases. This CDR3 has 15 amino acids. The CDR3 loop is CASTPDSLRHQPQHF. The CDR3, as DNA: TGCGCCAGCACCCCGGACAGCCTCCGACATCAGCCCCAGCATTTT.

The V and J genes are TRBV11-3 and TRBJ1-4; D ambiguous. Looked up from germline, CDR1 is SGHNT and CDR2 is YENEEA. With 4 bases removed from V and 0 bases from J, the gap between germline ends came to 24 bases. The CDR3 has 20 amino acids. For the CDR3, the DNA is TGTGCCAGCAGCTCGCCGAACAATGGGAGGGTATCCGCAACTAATGAAAAACTGTTTTTT. It translates to CASSSPNNGRVSATNEKLFF.

J is TRBJ1-5 and V is TRBV20-1; 8 bases are shared with TRBD1. Germline trimming cut 3 bases from V and 4 bases from J; bases unmatched to any gene: 8. This CDR3 region has 15 residues. Germline CDR1 and CDR2: DFQATT and SNEGSKA (reference sequence). CDR3 nucleotide sequence: TGCAGTGCTAGTAACTTGGACAGGGCAAATCAGCCCCAGCATTTT. Residues: CSASNLDRANQPQHF.

The chain employs TRBV3-1 (or the pseudogene TRBV3-2) and TRBJ2-5; 12 bases fit TRBD1. Germline CDR1 LGHDT, CDR2 YNNKEL (reference sequence). The CDR3 runs to 17 residues. V shed 3 bases and J 1 base; nucleotides not matched to a gene: 6. This CDR3 is CASSHTGQGAPQETQYF. Written as DNA, the CDR3 is TGTGCCAGCAGCCATACGGGACAGGGGGCGCCCCAAGAGACCCAGTACTTC.

This clone was picked up one time. V gene TRBV6-6 combines with J gene TRBJ2-7, with D possibly called TRBD1 or TRBD2 (6 bases each). This CDR3 has 14 amino acids. V was shortened by 7 bases and J by 4 bases, with 17 bases between the two germline ends. Germline V gene lookup returns CDR1 MNHNY and CDR2 SVGAGI (reference sequence). CDR3 in amino acids: CASTPPGGGYEQYF. The CDR3 bases are TGTGCCAGCACTCCTCCCGGGGGCGGTTACGAGCAGTACTTC.

The V gene is TRBV12-5, the J gene TRBJ2-4; the D is unclear. The germline CDR1 and CDR2 sequences are LGHNT and FRNRAP. The germline V and J ends were trimmed by 5 bases and 0 bases, with 2 bases remaining between them. The CDR3 contains 12 residues. The CDR3 nucleotides are TGTGCTAGTGGTCAAGCCAAAAACATTCAGTACTTC. As protein: CASGQAKNIQYF. The variable domain in full, completed from reference TRBV12-5 and TRBJ2-4, reads DARVTQTPRHKVTEMGQEVTMRCQPILGHNTVFWYRQTMMQGLELLAYFRNRAPLDDSGMPKDRFSAEMPDATLATLKIQPSEPRDSAVYFCASGQAKNIQYFGAGTRLSVL.

The chain is built from TRBV5-6 and TRBJ2-5; D may be TRBD1 or TRBD2 (5 bases each). The CDR3 runs to 15 residues. The germline V and J ends were trimmed by 1 base and 5 bases, with 15 bases remaining between them. Germline-derived CDR1 and CDR2 are SGHDT and YYEEEE. This CDR3 reads CASSLTRDPVETQYF. The CDR3 DNA follows: TGTGCCAGCAGCTTGACCCGGGACCCGGTGGAGACCCAGTACTTC. The complete variable domain, with remaining parts taken from reference TRBV5-6 and TRBJ2-5, reads DAGVTQSPTHLIKTRGQQVTLRCSPKSGHDTVSWYQQALGQGPQFIFQYYEEEERQRGNFPDRFSGHQFPNYSSELNVNALLLGDSALYLCASSLTRDPVETQYFGPGTRLLVL.

The chain combines TRBV6-6 with TRBJ2-7; D possibly corresponds to TRBD2 (5 bases). The CDR3 consists of 14 residues. Germline values: CDR1 MNHNY, CDR2 SVGAGI (reference sequence). V was clipped by 4 bases and J by 1 base, with 11 bases between them. The CDR3 spells CASSWLSGSYEQYF. The CDR3 nucleotides are TGTGCCAGCAGTTGGCTCTCGGGGTCCTACGAGCAGTACTTC.

This rearrangement joins TRBV6-1 to TRBJ2-7; maybe TRBD1 (5 bases). Germline V gene sequence: CDR1 MNHNS, CDR2 SASEGT. Trimming took 2 bases from V and 1 from J, leaving 12 bases between them. The CDR3 sequence is 15 residues long. In DNA form, the CDR3 reads TGTGCCAGCAGTGAACAGGGCGAAGGGTCCTACGAGCAGTACTTC. It codes for CASSEQGEGSYEQYF.

V usage is TRBV4-1 and J usage is TRBJ2-4; D is perhaps TRBD1 or TRBD2 (5 bases each). The length of the CDR3 is 17 residues. Germline lookup yields CDR1 MGHRA and CDR2 YSYEKL. The V end lost 0 bases, the J end lost 0 bases, and 12 bases lay between the germline ends. The CDR3 DNA reads TGCGCCAGCAGCCAAGAGGCTGGGACCCTAGCCAAAAACATTCAGTACTTC. Its translation: CASSQEAGTLAKNIQYF.

The gene calls are TRBV6-5 and TRBJ1-4; maybe TRBD1 (5 bases). CDR1 and CDR2 from the germline V gene are MNHEY and SVGAGI. Between the trimmed V and J ends, which lost 5 bases and 4 bases, there was a span of 11 bases. This CDR3 is built from 14 residues. CDR3 region: CASSQGLLNEKLFF. The CDR3, as DNA: TGTGCCAGCAGTCAGGGACTCCTTAATGAAAAACTGTTTTTT.

The V and J genes are TRBV5-1 and TRBJ1-4; no clear D. CDR3 length equals 15 residues. The ends were cut back, 1 base at V and 0 bases at J, with 7 bases in the middle. Germline V gives CDR1 SGHRS, CDR2 YFSETQ. The CDR3 nucleotides are TGCGCCAGCAGCTTGTTTGGTGCAACTAATGAAAAACTGTTTTTT. Protein sequence: CASSLFGATNEKLFF.

The chain links TRBV28 to TRBJ2-4, with D hard to call. Trimming took 9 bases from V and 5 from J, leaving 11 bases between them. The CDR3 contains 12 residues. The V gene's germline CDR1 is MDHEN and CDR2 SYDVKM. The CDR3 DNA reads as TGTGCCAGTCATGGTTTTGAAAACATTCAGTACTTC. As protein: CASHGFENIQYF.

V usage is TRBV5-1 and J usage is TRBJ1-5; the D is unclear. The CDR3 length is 13 residues. V dropped 7 bases and J dropped 7 bases, with 15 bases sitting between them. Germline V gene sequence: CDR1 SGHRS, CDR2 YFSETQ. Written as DNA, the CDR3 is TGCGCCAGCCAACGGTGGCCAGGCCAGCCCCAGCATTTT. It codes for CASQRWPGQPQHF.

CDR3 loop: CSVDDGSNEQFF. DNA for the CDR3: TGCAGCGTTGATGATGGCTCCAATGAGCAGTTCTTC. V is TRBV29-1 and J is TRBJ2-1; no clear D gene. CDR3 length: 12 amino acids. Germline CDR1 SQVTM, CDR2 ANQGSEA. The V end lost 3 bases, the J end lost 6 bases, and 9 bases lay between the germline ends.

The chain uses TRBV5-5 and TRBJ1-1, with a possible D match to TRBD1 (6 bases). CDR1 and CDR2 (germline): SGHKS, YYEKEE (reference sequence). V gave up 1 base and J gave up 6 bases, with 13 bases separating them. The length of the CDR3 is 14 residues. CDR3 sequence: CASSLRVGGPEAFF. CDR3 nucleotide sequence: TGTGCCAGCAGCTTGAGGGTTGGGGGGCCTGAAGCTTTCTTT.

This chain uses TRBV4-2 with TRBJ1-4, with a possible D match to TRBD1 (5 bases). Germline CDR1 and CDR2: LGHNA and YNFKEQ. The CDR3 extends over 13 amino acids. V lost 10 bases to trimming and J lost 7 bases, with 16 bases between them. The CDR3 here is CATAGPDSEKLFF. The CDR3 nucleotides read TGTGCCACGGCGGGACCGGATAGTGAAAAACTGTTTTTT.

V and J are TRBV4-2 and TRBJ2-2; no reliable D call. V was clipped by 1 base and J by 2 bases, with 8 bases between them. The CDR3 length is 15 residues. In germline, CDR1 is LGHNA, CDR2 YNFKEQ. This chain's CDR3 is CASSQVLLNTGELFF. CDR3 in DNA: TGTGCCAGCAGCCAAGTTCTGCTCAACACCGGGGAGCTGTTTTTT.

J is TRBJ2-3 and V is TRBV24-1; a possible D gene is TRBD1 (5 bases). Germline V CDR1 and CDR2: KGHDR, SFDVKD. The V gene lost 7 bases and the J gene lost 0 bases, with 10 bases spanning the gap. CDR3 length: 14 amino acids. CDR3 loop: CATSTGGSTDTQYF. The CDR3 DNA sequence: TGTGCCACCAGCACAGGTGGAAGCACAGATACGCAGTATTTT.

The sample holds one count of this clone. CDR3 bases: TGTGCCAGCAGCTCCGGGACAGGGGCCCGCGGGGGCACCGGGGAGCTGTTTTTT. Translating it yields CASSSGTGARGGTGELFF. The rearrangement links TRBV5-6 to TRBJ2-2; the match to TRBD1 covers 10 bases. Germline values: CDR1 SGHDT, CDR2 YYEEEE. There are 18 residues in the CDR3. V lost 3 bases and J lost 4; bases outside the gene matches: 12.

This chain connects TRBV6-5 to TRBJ1-1; tentative D call: TRBD1 (5 bases). There are 11 residues in the CDR3. Trimming removed 7 bases from V and 11 bases from J, with 14 bases in between. Germline-derived CDR1 and CDR2 are MNHEY and SVGAGI. CDR3 amino acids: CASTSEGMAFF. The DNA for the CDR3 is TGTGCCAGCACCTCAGAGGGGATGGCTTTCTTT.

This clone was counted a single time. The rearrangement joins TRBV5-4 to TRBJ2-7; TRBD2 matches 10 bases. CDR1 is SGHNT and CDR2 is YYREEE in the germline V gene (reference sequence). This CDR3 region has 13 residues. The trim removed 7 bases at V and 2 bases at J, leaving 3 bases unmatched. DNA of the CDR3: TGTGCCAGCCGGGGGACTAGCGCCTACGAGCAGTACTTC. It yields the protein CASRGTSAYEQYF.

A single count supports this clone. This rearrangement joins TRBV6-5 to TRBJ1-5; the match to TRBD1 covers 9 bases. This CDR3 region has 15 residues. The junction had 7 bases not matched to a gene; V was cut back by 4 bases and J by 6 bases. CDR1 is MNHEY, CDR2 SVGAGI, per germline. The CDR3 sequence is CASSSRDRVGQPQHF. DNA of the CDR3: TGTGCCAGCAGTTCCCGGGACAGGGTTGGTCAGCCCCAGCATTTT.

The J gene is TRBJ1-1, the V gene TRBV4-1; 7 nucleotides match TRBD1. The ends lost 4 bases at V and 1 base at J; junction bases unmatched: 6. CDR3 size: 15 residues. Germline V gene sequence: CDR1 MGHRA, CDR2 YSYEKL. This CDR3 is CASSRTGQQNTEAFF. CDR3 nucleotide sequence: TGCGCCAGCAGCCGCACGGGACAGCAGAACACTGAAGCTTTCTTT.

The rearrangement links TRBV4-2 to TRBJ2-7; 10 bases map to TRBD2. The CDR3 runs 17 residues. Germline V lookup: CDR1 LGHNA, CDR2 YNFKEQ. The trim removed 0 bases at V and 4 bases at J, leaving 9 bases unmatched. CDR3 DNA: TGTGCCAGCAGCCAAGATTGGAACCAGCGGGAGGGTTACGAGCAGTACTTC. It encodes CASSQDWNQREGYEQYF.

V is TRBV5-1 and J is TRBJ1-3, with TRBD1 matching 10 bases. J was trimmed by 3 bases and V by 0 bases; bases with no gene match: 0. Germline loops: CDR1 SGHRS, CDR2 YFSETQ. The CDR3 consists of 15 residues. CDR3 sequence: CASSLGDRGGNTIYF. DNA for the CDR3: TGCGCCAGCAGCTTGGGGGACAGGGGTGGAAACACCATATATTTT.

The rearrangement joins TRBV27 to TRBJ1-1; unclear D gene. CDR1 MNHEY and CDR2 SMNVEV come from the germline V gene (reference sequence). Trimming shortened V by 3 bases and J by 0 bases, and 8 bases separated the two germline ends. This CDR3 region has 14 residues. For the CDR3, the DNA is TGTGCCAGCAGTTTCGAGGGATTGAACACTGAAGCTTTCTTT. Its protein is CASSFEGLNTEAFF.

The rearrangement uses TRBV7-8 and TRBJ1-6; possibly TRBD1 for D (6 bases). CDR1 SGHVS and CDR2 FQNEAQ come from the germline V gene. Trimming left V 1 base short and J 0 bases short, with 10 bases between. This CDR3 region has 17 residues. The CDR3 DNA reads TGTGCCAGCAGCTTAGGACAGGTCAGCTCCTATAATTCACCCCTCCACTTT. This translates into CASSLGQVSSYNSPLHF.